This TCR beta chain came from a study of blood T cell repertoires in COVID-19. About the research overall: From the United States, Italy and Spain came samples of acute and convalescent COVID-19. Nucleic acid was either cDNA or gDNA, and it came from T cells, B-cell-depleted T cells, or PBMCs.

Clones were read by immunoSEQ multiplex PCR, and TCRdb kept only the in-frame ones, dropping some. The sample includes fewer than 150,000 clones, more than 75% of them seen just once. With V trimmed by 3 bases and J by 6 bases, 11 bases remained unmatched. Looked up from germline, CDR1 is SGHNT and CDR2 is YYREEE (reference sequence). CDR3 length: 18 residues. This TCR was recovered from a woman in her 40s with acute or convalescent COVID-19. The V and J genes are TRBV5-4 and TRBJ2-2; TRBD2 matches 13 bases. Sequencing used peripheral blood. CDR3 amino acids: CASSSHGLAGATPGELFF. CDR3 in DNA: TGTGCCAGCAGCTCTCACGGACTAGCGGGAGCTACTCCCGGGGAGCTGTTTTTT.